Each of the 32 T cell receptor beta chains below was sequenced from the same sample in a study of T cells in Graves' hyperthyroidism and ophthalmopathy. RNA transcripts gave rise to amplified TCR beta CDR3 regions. The HTBI primer set served for first-round RT-PCR of the TCR CDR3. TCRdb ran MiXCR on the multiplex PCR reads and lists one entry per CDR3 protein. The data show about 610,000 distinct CDR3 sequences, about 15% seen once. Input material: blood. Every receptor here comes from a woman aged 40-49 years with Graves' ophthalmopathy.

This clonotype was recorded at least ten times. V usage is TRBV28 and J usage is TRBJ2-7; TRBD2 agrees at 7 bases. Germline lookup yields CDR1 MDHEN and CDR2 SYDVKM. This CDR3 comprises 14 residues. J gave up 2 bases and V 7 bases, and 8 bases lay outside the gene matches. The CDR3 loop is CASISGTNPYEQYF. The CDR3 DNA sequence: TGTGCCAGCATAAGCGGGACGAATCCCTACGAGCAGTACTTC.

This clonotype was detected ten times or more. The genes are TRBV6-1 and TRBJ1-1; D perhaps matches TRBD1 (5 bases). Trimming removed 1 base at V and 4 bases at J, with 13 bases between. CDR1 and CDR2 (germline): MNHNS, SASEGT. CDR3 length: 15 residues. This CDR3 is CASSEGQGGGTEAFF. CDR3 DNA: TGTGCCAGCAGTGAAGGCCAGGGCGGGGGCACTGAAGCTTTCTTT.

This chain joins TRBV6-2 or TRBV6-3 and TRBJ2-7; 8 bases fit TRBD2. Trimming at V came to 8 bases and at J to 5 bases, leaving 8 bases not matched to a gene. This CDR3 has 13 residues. Germline V gene lookup returns CDR1 MNHEY and CDR2 SVGEGT. Here the CDR3 DNA reads TGTGCCAGCCTCGGACTAGCAGATGACGAGCAGTACTTC. This codes for CASLGLADDEQYF.

Ten or more counts support this clonotype. The J gene is TRBJ2-5, the V gene TRBV12-3 or TRBV12-4; D is ambiguous. The CDR3 has 14 residues. Trimming took off 2 bases at V and 2 bases at J, with 9 bases between the two ends. CDR3 coding DNA: TGTGCCAGCAGTTTACAGGCAGCTCAAGAGACCCAGTACTTC. Amino acid sequence: CASSLQAAQETQYF.

This clonotype was observed a few times. J is TRBJ2-5 and V is TRBV28, with 10 bases aligning to TRBD2. Per the germline V gene, CDR1 is MDHEN and CDR2 is SYDVKM. CDR3 length: 20 amino acids. Trimming took 6 bases from V and 0 from J; bases not matched to a gene: 19. CDR3 coding DNA: TGTGCCAGCAGCCCCATAGGGTGGCTAGCGGGGGACGACAACCAAGAGACCCAGTACTTC. It specifies CASSPIGWLAGDDNQETQYF.

This clonotype showed up many times. V is TRBV7-3 and J is TRBJ1-1; D possibly corresponds to TRBD1 (6 bases). Germline V gene lookup returns CDR1 SGHTA and CDR2 FQGTGA. This CDR3 has 14 residues. Trimming removed 5 bases at V and 5 bases at J, with 15 bases between. CDR3 coding DNA: TGTGCCAGCAGCCGTGCAGGGGATAGGACTGAAGCTTTCTTT. This gives the protein CASSRAGDRTEAFF.

Ten or more counts support this clonotype. The chain uses TRBV7-2 and TRBJ2-5; the match to TRBD2 covers 7 bases. Losses at the gene ends were 1 base for V and 5 bases for J; bases not matched to a gene: 4. The CDR3 is made up of 14 amino acids. Germline CDR1 and CDR2: SGHTA and FQGNSA. Here the CDR3 reads CASSLDGGRETQYF. In DNA, the CDR3 is TGTGCCAGCAGCTTAGACGGGGGGAGGGAGACCCAGTACTTC.

This clonotype appeared many times. V usage is TRBV6-5 and J usage is TRBJ1-2, with a tentative D call TRBD1 (5 bases). Per germline, CDR1 MNHEY and CDR2 SVGAGI. The CDR3 consists of 15 residues. Trimming pared 2 bases from V and 5 bases from J, leaving 15 bases between. CDR3 sequence: CASSYGGRGEYGYTF. CDR3 nucleotide sequence: TGTGCCAGCAGTTACGGGGGTCGAGGGGAGTATGGCTACACCTTC.

This clonotype was recorded at least ten times. The J gene is TRBJ1-1, the V gene TRBV20-1; TRBD1 might be the D (6 bases). CDR3 length equals 15 residues. CDR1 DFQATT and CDR2 SNEGSKA come from the germline V gene (reference sequence). Trimming pared 0 bases from V and 3 bases from J, leaving 14 bases between. CDR3 sequence reads: CSARDSRGADTEAFF. CDR3 sequence (DNA): TGCAGTGCTAGAGATAGTCGGGGGGCGGACACTGAAGCTTTCTTT.

The table lists this clonotype with many counts. The rearrangement uses TRBV7-2 and TRBJ2-7, with TRBD2 matching over 7 bases. The germline V gene encodes CDR1 SGHTA and CDR2 FQGNSA. V gave up 5 bases and J gave up 0 bases; unmatched junction bases: 7. This CDR3 has 15 residues. DNA of the CDR3: TGTGCCAGCAGCCCTTGGCGGGGGTCCTCCTACGAGCAGTACTTC. It specifies CASSPWRGSSYEQYF.

This clonotype appeared many times. The chain links TRBV12-3 or TRBV12-4 to TRBJ1-5, with 10 bases lining up with TRBD1. V shed 5 bases, J shed 9 bases, and the junction held 7 bases outside the gene matches. This CDR3 is 14 amino acids long. The DNA for the CDR3 is TGTGCCAGCAGTACGACAGGGGGCACCGCGCCCCAGCATTTT. This encodes CASSTTGGTAPQHF.

This clonotype has more than one count but fewer than ten. Just one base apart from a much larger clone, this may be a read error. This chain links TRBV9 with TRBJ2-5; TRBD2 matches 11 bases. Looked up from germline, CDR1 is SGDLS and CDR2 is YYNGEE. CDR3 length: 15 amino acids. Here the CDR3 reads CASSVKGLAEEAQYF. CDR3 nucleotides: TGTGCCAGCAGCGTAAAGGGACTAGCGGAAGAGGCCCAGTACTTC.

The chain employs TRBV5-1 and TRBJ2-5; 7 bases fit TRBD1. Unmatched junction bases numbered 5, after V lost 6 bases and J lost 3 bases. CDR1 is SGHRS and CDR2 is YFSETQ in the germline V gene. The CDR3 consists of 13 residues. Here the CDR3 DNA reads TGCGCCAGCAACGACGACAGGGAAGAGACCCAGTACTTC. Translation gives CASNDDREETQYF.

Regarding this clonotype: A much more abundant neighbour one base away suggests this may be a read error. This likely comes from a read error, as the CDR3 has no conserved phenylalanine or tryptophan at its end. The V and J genes are TRBV27 and TRBJ1-2; a possible D gene is TRBD1 (5 bases). The CDR3 runs to 14 residues. Trimming shortened V by 3 bases and J by 0 bases, and 8 bases separated the two germline ends. Germline V gives CDR1 MNHEY, CDR2 SMNVEV (reference sequence). The CDR3 sequence is CASSFDRANYGYTL. Written as DNA, the CDR3 is TGTGCCAGCAGTTTTGACAGAGCTAACTATGGCTACACCCTC.

The chain employs TRBV10-3 and TRBJ1-4, with 8 bases fitting TRBD1. Germline CDR1 is ENHRY and CDR2 is SYGVKD. This CDR3 region has 16 residues. With 0 bases clipped from V and 8 bases from J, the junction kept 8 bases outside the gene matches. Written as DNA, the CDR3 is TGTGCCATCAGTGAGTCTTGGGACAGGAGCCCAGAAAAACTGTTTTTT. Its protein product is CAISESWDRSPEKLFF.

In this sample, this clonotype turned up many times. J is TRBJ2-7 and V is TRBV15; D may be TRBD1 (6 bases). Trimming took 0 bases from V and 2 from J, leaving 8 bases between them. This CDR3 region has 14 residues. Germline values: CDR1 LNHNV, CDR2 YYDKDF (reference sequence). Here the CDR3 reads CATSREDRTYEQYF. In DNA, the CDR3 is TGTGCCACCAGCAGAGAGGACAGAACCTACGAGCAGTACTTC.

V usage is TRBV11-1 and J usage is TRBJ1-1; no firm D call. The V gene lost 1 base and the J gene lost 7 bases, with 10 bases spanning the gap. Germline values: CDR1 SGHAT, CDR2 FQDESV (reference sequence). This CDR3 is built from 13 residues. CDR3 sequence (DNA): TGTGCCAGCAGCTTAGGGCTGGGGTTTGAAGCTTTCTTT. Amino acids: CASSLGLGFEAFF.

The chain has TRBV7-8 and TRBJ1-1; 11 nucleotides match TRBD1. The CDR3 runs to 17 residues. Trimming cost V 5 bases and J 7 bases; bases outside gene matches: 15. Per germline, CDR1 SGHVS and CDR2 FQNEAQ. The CDR3 loop reads CASSTRTGGPVRGEAFF. The CDR3 nucleotides are TGTGCCAGCAGCACCCGGACAGGGGGCCCCGTTAGGGGTGAAGCTTTCTTT.

This chain joins TRBV7-9 and TRBJ1-1, with TRBD1 as a possible D gene (5 bases). With 2 bases removed from V and 3 bases from J, the gap between germline ends came to 10 bases. The length of the CDR3 is 14 residues. The germline V gene encodes CDR1 SEHNR and CDR2 FQNEAQ (reference sequence). The CDR3 region is CASSLMRGYTEAFF. The CDR3 DNA follows: TGTGCCAGCAGCTTAATGCGGGGGTACACTGAAGCTTTCTTT. Combining the CDR3 with reference TRBV7-9 and TRBJ1-1 gives the whole variable domain DTGVSQNPRHKITKRGQNVTFRCDPISEHNRLYWYRQTLGQGPEFLTYFQNEAQLEKSRLLSDRFSAERPKGSFSTLEIQRTEQGDSAMYLCASSLMRGYTEAFFGQGTRLTVV.

Ten or more counts support this clonotype. The chain combines TRBV18 with TRBJ1-1, with 7 positions matching TRBD1. The CDR3 length is 14 residues. Germline lookup yields CDR1 KGHSH and CDR2 LQKENI. V trimming: 4 bases; J trimming: 4 bases; junction bases outside the gene matches: 6. CDR3 coding DNA: TGTGCCAGCTCACGGGGACAGCGGAGCACTGAAGCTTTCTTT. This gives the protein CASSRGQRSTEAFF.

The sample holds a few counts of this clonotype. J is TRBJ2-1 and V is TRBV5-5; no firm D call. V was trimmed by 4 bases and J by 4 bases, leaving 12 bases between them. The CDR3 has 14 residues. Germline CDR1 and CDR2: SGHKS and YYEKEE (reference sequence). DNA of the CDR3: TGTGCCAGCAGCGCTCGTGGGTTATACAATGAGCAGTTCTTC. Encoded protein: CASSARGLYNEQFF.

The chain uses TRBV20-1 and TRBJ1-1, with D perhaps matching TRBD1 (5 bases). The CDR3 has 14 amino acids. Trimming cost V 3 bases and J 4 bases, with 15 bases left between them. Germline CDR1 and CDR2: DFQATT and SNEGSKA (reference sequence). CDR3 sequence reads: CSASLSGDFTEAFF. The CDR3 region has the DNA TGCAGTGCTAGTTTATCGGGGGATTTCACTGAAGCTTTCTTT.

This clonotype was counted ten times or more. The chain joins TRBV12-3 or TRBV12-4 to TRBJ2-7; D may be TRBD2 (5 bases). Trimming pared 3 bases from V and 1 base from J, leaving 13 bases between. There are 15 residues in the CDR3. DNA for the CDR3: TGTGCCAGCAGTTTGGGGAGCGGTTGGTCCTACGAGCAGTACTTC. Protein: CASSLGSGWSYEQYF.

This clonotype was observed at least ten times. The chain recombines TRBV6-2 or TRBV6-3 with TRBJ2-7; tentative D call: TRBD1 (6 bases). CDR3 length: 17 residues. The V end lost 5 bases, the J end lost 4 bases, and 24 bases lay between the germline ends. CDR1 is MNHEY and CDR2 is SVGEGT in the germline V gene. Here the CDR3 reads CASSLRPSWQGKYEQYF. The CDR3 DNA sequence: TGTGCCAGCAGTCTACGACCCTCGTGGCAGGGGAAGTACGAGCAGTACTTC.

This clonotype has ten or more counts. The rearrangement uses TRBV20-1 and TRBJ1-5; weak D call: TRBD1 (6 bases). Per the germline V gene, CDR1 is DFQATT and CDR2 is SNEGSKA (reference sequence). The germline V and J ends were trimmed by 6 bases and 0 bases, with 12 bases remaining between them. This CDR3 is 14 amino acids long. CDR3: CSAVGHYSNQPQHF. The CDR3 DNA sequence: TGCAGTGCAGTGGGACATTATAGCAATCAGCCCCAGCATTTT.

In this sample, this clonotype turned up once. V gene TRBV12-5 combines with J gene TRBJ1-5, with D unclear. Germline V gives CDR1 LGHNT, CDR2 FRNRAP. The V end was cut by 4 bases, the J end by 6 bases, with 16 bases between. CDR3 length: 15 amino acids. The DNA of the CDR3 is TGTGCTAGTGGTTACGGGGATCCCAGCGGTCAGCCCCAGCATTTT. Translating it yields CASGYGDPSGQPQHF.

There are many counts of this clonotype. The J gene is TRBJ2-7, the V gene TRBV28; unclear D gene. CDR1 and CDR2 (germline): MDHEN, SYDVKM. The V end lost 3 bases, the J end lost 0 bases, and 12 bases lay between the germline ends. The CDR3 length is 15 residues. The CDR3, as DNA: TGTGCCAGCAGTTTCTCGCAAGACGGCTCCTACGAGCAGTACTTC. Its protein product is CASSFSQDGSYEQYF.

This clonotype was recorded at least ten times. A junction boundary mismatches the germline segment, possibly from a read error. V is TRBV7-7 and J is TRBJ2-2; 7 bases fit TRBD2. Germline lookup yields CDR1 SSHAT and CDR2 FNYEAQ (reference sequence). CDR3 size: 14 residues. The CDR3: CASSASGSTGELFF. CDR3 nucleotide sequence: TGTGCTAGCAGTGCTAGCGGCAGCACCGGGGAGCTGTTTTTT.

This clonotype was found many times. The rearrangement uses TRBV6-1 and TRBJ2-4; 7 nucleotides line up with TRBD2. Trimming took 4 bases from V and 0 from J; bases not matched to a gene: 3. Germline V gene data show CDR1 as MNHNS and CDR2 as SASEGT. There are 15 residues in the CDR3. The CDR3 sequence: CASSAAGLAKNIQYF. For the CDR3, the DNA is TGTGCCAGCAGTGCAGCGGGACTAGCCAAAAACATTCAGTACTTC.

This clonotype was seen repeatedly, ten times or more. The chain is built from TRBV15 and TRBJ1-6, with TRBD1 matching 8 bases. The CDR3 contains 14 residues. Germline CDR1 reads LNHNV; CDR2 reads YYDKDF (reference sequence). Unmatched junction bases numbered 3, after V lost 4 bases and J lost 7 bases. The CDR3: CATSKGQGNSPLHF. DNA of the CDR3: TGTGCCACCAGCAAAGGACAGGGAAATTCACCCCTCCACTTT. The full variable domain, with the rest looked up from reference TRBV15 and TRBJ1-6, is DAMVIQNPRYQVTQFGKPVTLSCSQTLNHNVMYWYQQKSSQAPKLLFHYYDKDFNNEADTPDNFQSRRPNTSFCFLDIRSPGLGDTAMYLCATSKGQGNSPLHFGNGTRLTVT.

This clonotype showed up many times. The V and J genes are TRBV2 and TRBJ2-1; 10 bases agree with TRBD2. Unmatched junction bases numbered 5, after V lost 4 bases and J lost 8 bases. Germline values: CDR1 SNHLY, CDR2 FYNNEI. This CDR3 comprises 14 residues. In DNA, the CDR3 is TGTGCCAGCAGTGGTCTAGCGGGAGTTCATGAGCAGTTCTTC. Encoded protein: CASSGLAGVHEQFF.

This clonotype showed up just a few times. The V gene is TRBV5-1, the J gene TRBJ2-5; no clear D. V was cut by 4 bases and J by 5 bases, with 9 bases left in between. Germline CDR1 and CDR2: SGHRS and YFSETQ. CDR3 length: 12 residues. In nucleotides, the CDR3 is TGCGCCAGCAGCCCCGAGTGGGAGACCCAGTACTTC. It is translated as CASSPEWETQYF.